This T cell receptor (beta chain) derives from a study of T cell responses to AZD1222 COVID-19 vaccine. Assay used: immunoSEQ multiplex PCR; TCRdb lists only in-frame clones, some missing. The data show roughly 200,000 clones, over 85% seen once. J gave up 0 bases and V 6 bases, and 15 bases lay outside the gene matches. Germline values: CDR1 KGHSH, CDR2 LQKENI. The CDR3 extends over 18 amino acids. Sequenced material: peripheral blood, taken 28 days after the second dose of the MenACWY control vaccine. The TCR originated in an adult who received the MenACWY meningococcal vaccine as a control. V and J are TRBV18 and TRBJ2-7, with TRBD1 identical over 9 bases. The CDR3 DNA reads TGTGCCAGCTCGAACCCCGTCCAAAGGACAGGGGACTCCTACGAGCAGTACTTC. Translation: CASSNPVQRTGDSYEQYF. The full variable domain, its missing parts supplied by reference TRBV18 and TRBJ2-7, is NAGVMQNPRHLVRRRGQEARLRCSPMKGHSHVYWYRQLPEEGLKFMVYLQKENIIDESGMPKERFSAEFPKEGPSILRIQQVVRGDSAAYFCASSNPVQRTGDSYEQYFGPGTRLTVT.